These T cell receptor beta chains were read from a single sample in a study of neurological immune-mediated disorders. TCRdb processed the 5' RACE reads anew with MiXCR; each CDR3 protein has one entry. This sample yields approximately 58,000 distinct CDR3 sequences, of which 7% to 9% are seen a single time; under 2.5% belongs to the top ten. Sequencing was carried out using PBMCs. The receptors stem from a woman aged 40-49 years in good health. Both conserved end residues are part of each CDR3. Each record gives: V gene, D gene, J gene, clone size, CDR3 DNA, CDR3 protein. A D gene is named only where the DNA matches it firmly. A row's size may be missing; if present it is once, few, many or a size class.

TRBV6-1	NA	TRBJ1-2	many	TGTGCCTGCCGCGGCTCCACGGGAAATGGCTACACCTTC	CACRGSTGNGYTF
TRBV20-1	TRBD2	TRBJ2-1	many	TGCAGTGCCCGGACTAGAAACAATGAGCAGTTCTTC	CSARTRNNEQFF
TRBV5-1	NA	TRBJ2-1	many	TGCGCCAGCAGCTTGGAGGGTACGGGAGTAGAGAATGAGCAGTTCTTC	CASSLEGTGVENEQFF
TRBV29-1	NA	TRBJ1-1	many	TGCAGCGTCCATACTAGGGACCGAAGATCGGAAGCTTTCTTT	CSVHTRDRRSEAFF
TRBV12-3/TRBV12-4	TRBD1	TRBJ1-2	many	TGTGCCAGCAGCCGGGACAGGGAGGGGAAAACCTTC	CASSRDREGKTF
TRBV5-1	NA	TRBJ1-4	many	TGCGCCAGCAGCTCTCAGGGACGCGTAAGTGAAAAACTGTTTTTT	CASSSQGRVSEKLFF
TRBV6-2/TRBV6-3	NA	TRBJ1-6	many	TGTGCCAGCAGCATGACAGAGGCGGGCTCACCCCTCCACTTT	CASSMTEAGSPLHF
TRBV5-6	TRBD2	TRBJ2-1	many	TGTGCCAGCAGCTCTGGGACTAGCGGGACGTCCTACAATGAGCAGTTCTTC	CASSSGTSGTSYNEQFF
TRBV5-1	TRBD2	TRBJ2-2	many	TGCGCCAGCCGACGCGCGGGAGGGGACACCGGGGAGCTGTTTTTT	CASRRAGGDTGELFF
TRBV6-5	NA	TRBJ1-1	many	TGTGCCAGCAGTTCAGACGGAACGGGTCCTAACACTGAAGCTTTCTTT	CASSSDGTGPNTEAFF
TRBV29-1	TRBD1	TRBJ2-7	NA	TGCAGCGTTGCTGGACTGGGGACAGTAGCCTACGAGCAGTACTTC	CSVAGLGTVAYEQYF
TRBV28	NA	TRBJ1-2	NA	TGTGCCAGCACCACCGGTAGCAGGGGTTTAGGGTACACCTTC	CASTTGSRGLGYTF
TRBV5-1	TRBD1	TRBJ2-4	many	TGCGCCAGCAGCTTCGAAGGGGACAGTCTCAACATTCAGTACTTC	CASSFEGDSLNIQYF
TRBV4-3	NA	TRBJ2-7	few	TGCGCCAGCAGCCAAGCGACAGACTACGAGCAGTACTTC	CASSQATDYEQYF
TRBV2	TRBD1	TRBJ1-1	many	TGTGCCAGCAACTATGGACAGGGAAATACTGAAGCTTTCTTT	CASNYGQGNTEAFF
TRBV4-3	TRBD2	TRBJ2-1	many	TGCGCCAGCAGCCGGGACCCTACTAGCGACGAGCAGTTCTTC	CASSRDPTSDEQFF
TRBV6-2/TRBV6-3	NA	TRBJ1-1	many	TGTGCCAGCAGTTTCCTTGAGACCAGGGTGGAAGCTTTCTTT	CASSFLETRVEAFF
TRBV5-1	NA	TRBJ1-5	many	TGCGCCAGCAGCTTGGACCCGGGGATTCAGCCCCAGCATTTT	CASSLDPGIQPQHF
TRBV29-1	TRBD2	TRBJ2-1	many	TGCAGCGTAACGACTAATAGCGGGAGTTACAATGAGCAGTTCTTC	CSVTTNSGSYNEQFF
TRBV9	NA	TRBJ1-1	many	TGTGCCAGCAGCGTTCACAGGGCTTGGAATACTGAAGCTTTCTTT	CASSVHRAWNTEAFF
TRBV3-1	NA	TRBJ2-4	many	TGTGCCAGCACCCCAGGGAGGAGGGCCAAAAACATTCAGTACTTC	CASTPGRRAKNIQYF
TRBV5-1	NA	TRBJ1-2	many	TGCGCCAGCAGCGGCACGGGACCCTTAGATGTAGGAGGCTACACCTTC	CASSGTGPLDVGGYTF
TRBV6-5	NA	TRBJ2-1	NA	TGTGCCAGCAGTTATGCAGTTTACAATGAGCAGTTCTTC	CASSYAVYNEQFF
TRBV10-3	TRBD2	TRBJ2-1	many	TGTGCCATCAGTGCTGGACTAGGGATCAATGAGCAGTTCTTC	CAISAGLGINEQFF
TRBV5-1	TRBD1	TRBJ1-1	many	TGCGCCAGCAGCCCTCCAGGGGGGACCACTGAAGCTTTCTTT	CASSPPGGTTEAFF
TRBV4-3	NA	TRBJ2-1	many	TGCGCCAGCAGCCACCGAAGGGAATTGGGCAATGAGCAGTTCTTC	CASSHRRELGNEQFF
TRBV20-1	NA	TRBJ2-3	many	TGCAGTGAAGTTGGTAGTTACACAGATACGCAGTATTTT	CSEVGSYTDTQYF
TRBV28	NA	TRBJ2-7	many	TGTGCCAGCGGAGGGACTCTGAAAGGGCAGTACTTC	CASGGTLKGQYF
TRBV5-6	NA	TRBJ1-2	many	TGTGCCAGCACCCCGGGCTGGTCAGCAAACTATGGCTACACCTTC	CASTPGWSANYGYTF
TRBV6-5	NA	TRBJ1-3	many	TGTGCCAGCAGCCGCGTCGCAGGGGAGGTTGGAAACACCATATATTTT	CASSRVAGEVGNTIYF
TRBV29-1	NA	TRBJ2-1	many	TGCAGCGTTGATTCGGGAATTGGGCAGTTCTTC	CSVDSGIGQFF